This TCR beta chain emerged from a study of T-cell reconstitution after alpha-beta-depleted transplantation in children. Preparation of the TCRbeta library was carried out with unique molecular identifiers. Each CDR3 protein gets one entry after TCRdb re-called the PCR reads with MiXCR. The sample lists under 350,000 distinct CDR3 sequences, approximately 9.8% occurring once. The V gene's germline CDR1 is KGHSH and CDR2 LQKENI. The CDR3 spans 16 residues. The ends lost 4 bases at V and 0 bases at J; junction bases unmatched: 4. Ten or more counts support this clonotype. Material: PBMCs from the stem cell graft donor, obtained from the stem cell graft. J is TRBJ2-3 and V is TRBV18, with TRBD1 identical over 10 bases. This clonotype was obtained from a human donor who donated a stem cell graft to a child with SCID. This CDR3 is CASSQWGQGSTDTQYF. CDR3 coding DNA: TGTGCCAGCTCACAATGGGGACAGGGGAGCACAGATACGCAGTATTTT.